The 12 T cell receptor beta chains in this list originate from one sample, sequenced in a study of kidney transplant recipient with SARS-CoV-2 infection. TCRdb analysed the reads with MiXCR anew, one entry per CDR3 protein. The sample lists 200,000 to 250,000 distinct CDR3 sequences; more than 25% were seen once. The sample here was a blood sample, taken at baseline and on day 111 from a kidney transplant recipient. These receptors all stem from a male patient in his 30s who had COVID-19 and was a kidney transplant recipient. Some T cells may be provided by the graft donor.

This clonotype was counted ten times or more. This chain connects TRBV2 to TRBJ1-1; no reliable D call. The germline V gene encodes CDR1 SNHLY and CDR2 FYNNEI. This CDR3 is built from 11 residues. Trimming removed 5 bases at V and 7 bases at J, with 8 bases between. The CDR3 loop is CASSRIIEAFF. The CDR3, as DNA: TGTGCCAGCAGTCGGATCATTGAAGCTTTCTTT.

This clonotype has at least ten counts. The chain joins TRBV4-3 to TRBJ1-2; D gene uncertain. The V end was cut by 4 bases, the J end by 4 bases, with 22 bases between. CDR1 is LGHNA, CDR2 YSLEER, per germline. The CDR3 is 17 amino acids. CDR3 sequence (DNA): TGCGCCAGCAGCCGAAGGATAGGACGTCGAAAGACCTATGGCTACACCTTC. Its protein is CASSRRIGRRKTYGYTF.

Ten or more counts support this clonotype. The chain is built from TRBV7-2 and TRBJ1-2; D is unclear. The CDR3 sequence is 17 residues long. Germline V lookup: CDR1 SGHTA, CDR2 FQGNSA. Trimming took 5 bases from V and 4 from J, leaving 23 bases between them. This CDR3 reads CASSHERRDGKTYGYTF. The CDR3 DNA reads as TGTGCCAGCAGCCACGAGCGCAGAGACGGAAAGACCTATGGCTACACCTTC.

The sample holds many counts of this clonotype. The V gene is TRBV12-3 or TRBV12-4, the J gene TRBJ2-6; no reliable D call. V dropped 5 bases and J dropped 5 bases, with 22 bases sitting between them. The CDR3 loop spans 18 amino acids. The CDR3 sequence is CASSVPGSRQSRANVLTF. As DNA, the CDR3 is TGTGCCAGCAGTGTGCCAGGCAGCAGACAAAGTCGGGCCAACGTCCTGACTTTC.

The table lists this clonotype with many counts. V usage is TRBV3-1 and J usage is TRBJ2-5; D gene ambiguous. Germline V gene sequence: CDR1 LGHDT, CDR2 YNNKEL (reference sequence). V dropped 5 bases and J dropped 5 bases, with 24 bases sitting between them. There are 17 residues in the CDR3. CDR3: CASSLSPPISFSETQYF. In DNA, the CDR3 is TGTGCCAGCAGCTTGTCACCTCCCATTTCTTTCTCTGAGACCCAGTACTTC.

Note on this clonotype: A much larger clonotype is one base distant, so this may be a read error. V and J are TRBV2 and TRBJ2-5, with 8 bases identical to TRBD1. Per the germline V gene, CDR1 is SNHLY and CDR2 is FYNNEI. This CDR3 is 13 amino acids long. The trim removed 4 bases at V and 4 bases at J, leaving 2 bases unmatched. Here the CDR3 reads CASSGGTGETQYF. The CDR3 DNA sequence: TGTGCCAGCAGTGGGGGGACAGGAGAGACCCAGTACTTC.

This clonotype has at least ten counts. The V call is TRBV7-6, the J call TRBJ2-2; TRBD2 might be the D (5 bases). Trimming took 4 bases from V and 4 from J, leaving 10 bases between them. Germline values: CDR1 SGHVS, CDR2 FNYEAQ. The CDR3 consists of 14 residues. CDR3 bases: TGTGCCAGCAGCTCTCGAGAGGGCACCGGGGAGCTGTTTTTT. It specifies CASSSREGTGELFF.

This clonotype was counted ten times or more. The DNA for the CDR3 is TGTGCCAGTACTGTCCTCAGAGGGTTCACCGGGGAGCTGTTTTTT. Amino acids: CASTVLRGFTGELFF. This chain connects TRBV19 to TRBJ2-2, with TRBD2 as a possible D gene (5 bases). The CDR3 loop spans 15 amino acids. Germline lookup yields CDR1 LNHDA and CDR2 SQIVND (reference sequence). V was shortened by 7 bases and J by 4 bases, with 16 bases between the two germline ends.

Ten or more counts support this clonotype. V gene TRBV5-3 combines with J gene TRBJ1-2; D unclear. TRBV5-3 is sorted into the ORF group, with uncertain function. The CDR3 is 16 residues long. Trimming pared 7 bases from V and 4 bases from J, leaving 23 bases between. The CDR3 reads CARGKVVVRKTYGYTF. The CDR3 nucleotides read TGTGCCAGAGGAAAGGTAGTGGTGAGAAAGACCTATGGCTACACCTTC.

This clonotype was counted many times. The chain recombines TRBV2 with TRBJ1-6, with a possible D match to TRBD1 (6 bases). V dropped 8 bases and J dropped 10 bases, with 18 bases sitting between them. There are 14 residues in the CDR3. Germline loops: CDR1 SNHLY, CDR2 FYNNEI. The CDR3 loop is CASQTGTGGSPLHF. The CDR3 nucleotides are TGTGCCAGCCAAACAGGGACGGGCGGATCACCCCTCCACTTT. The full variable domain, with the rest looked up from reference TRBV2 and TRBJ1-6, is EPEVTQTPSHQVTQMGQEVILRCVPISNHLYFYWYRQILGQKVEFLVSFYNNEISEKSEIFDDQFSVERPDGSNFTLKIRSTKLEDSAMYFCASQTGTGGSPLHFGNGTRLTVT.

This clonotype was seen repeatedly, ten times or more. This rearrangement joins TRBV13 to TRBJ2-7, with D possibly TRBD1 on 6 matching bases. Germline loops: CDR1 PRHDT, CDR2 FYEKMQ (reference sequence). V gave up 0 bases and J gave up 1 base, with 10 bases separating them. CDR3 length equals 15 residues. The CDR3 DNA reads TGTGCCAGCAGCTTAGGCCTGGGGGCATCCTACGAGCAGTACTTC. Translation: CASSLGLGASYEQYF. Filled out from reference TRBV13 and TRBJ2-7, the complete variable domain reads AAGVIQSPRHLIKEKRETATLKCYPIPRHDTVYWYQQGPGQDPQFLISFYEKMQSDKGSIPDRFSAQQFSDYHSELNMSSLELGDSALYFCASSLGLGASYEQYFGPGTRLTVT.

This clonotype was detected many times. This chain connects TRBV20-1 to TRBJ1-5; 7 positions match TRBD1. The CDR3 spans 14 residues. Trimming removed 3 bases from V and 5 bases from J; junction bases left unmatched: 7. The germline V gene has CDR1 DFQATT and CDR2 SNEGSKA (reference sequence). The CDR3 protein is CSARDRTLDQPQHF. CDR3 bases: TGCAGTGCTAGGGACAGGACTTTAGATCAGCCCCAGCATTTT.